This TCR beta chain was recovered during a study of shared clonotypes between healthy human individuals. The overall study: Three plates were used per donor for CD4 naive, three for CD4 memory, two for CD8 naive and one for CD8 memory.

The CDR3 has 13 amino acids. J gave up 2 bases and V 6 bases, and 3 bases lay outside the gene matches. Germline V gene data show CDR1 as MNHNY and CDR2 as SVGAGI (reference sequence). Only in-frame clones appear in the TCRdb table, and some are missing; sequencing was by immunoSEQ multiplex PCR. This table holds roughly 2,500,000 clones, approximately 93% found once. Study outcomes and limitations: In contrast to clonotypes shared by all four donors, non-shared clonotypes had lower generation probabilities.

Of note for this clone: Its specificity is not known.

The V call is TRBV6-6, the J call TRBJ1-2; 7 nucleotides line up with TRBD1. The source of this sequence is a man younger than 35 in good health. Some clones in this sample may be carry-over from other donors' samples. The sequencing sample was made of naive CD4+ T cells from PBMCs. The subset was: CD45RA+ positively selected. The CDR3 loop is CASSPGGNYGYTF. The CDR3, as DNA: TGTGCCAGCAGCCCAGGGGGAAACTATGGCTACACCTTC.